This TCR beta chain was sequenced during a study of shared clonotypes between healthy human individuals. Naive CD4+ cells were CD45RA-selected; the remaining cells were memory. This was a deep-level run. Using approximately 200 ng DNA, roughly 33,000 T cell genomes, the sorted-subset replicate PCRs were run. Only in-frame clones appear in the TCRdb table, and some are missing; sequencing was by immunoSEQ multiplex PCR. The repertoire has a few hundred thousand clones, just over 65% of them found once; the top ten carry around 10%. V gave up 4 bases and J gave up 8 bases; unmatched junction bases: 15. The CDR3 has 16 residues. Germline values: CDR1 SGDLS, CDR2 YYNGEE.

The origin of this receptor is a man aged 25 to 40 in good health. This chain connects TRBV9 to TRBJ1-2; 9 nucleotides align to TRBD1. Specimen: memory CD4+ T cells sorted from blood. Subset defined: CD45RA-negative fraction. The DNA of the CDR3 is TGTGCCAGCAGCATCCCCGGACAGGGGACGGGTCGGGGCTACACCTTC. This encodes CASSIPGQGTGRGYTF. Full variable domain (rest looked up from reference TRBV9 and TRBJ1-2): DSGVTQTPKHLITATGQRVTLRCSPRSGDLSVYWYQQSLDQGLQFLIQYYNGEERAKGNILERFSAQQFPDLHSELNLSSLELGDSALYFCASSIPGQGTGRGYTFGSGTRLTVV.